The sequence of this T cell receptor beta chain was determined in a study of T cells after yellow fever vaccination. One entry per CDR3 protein, called by TCRdb with MiXCR from the 5' RACE reads. The table lists hundreds of thousands of distinct CDR3 sequences, roughly an eighth of them singletons. V was clipped by 3 bases and J by 8 bases; unmatched bases: 5. CDR1 is MNHEY, CDR2 SMNVEV, per germline (reference sequence). The CDR3 runs 13 residues. The sample here was PBMCs, taken on the day of the yellow fever booster vaccination. The chain recombines TRBV27 with TRBJ1-2, with TRBD1 identical over 8 bases. This receptor was obtained from a man between 25 and 39 years old who received the YFV17D yellow fever vaccine. The CDR3 nucleotides read TGTGCCAGCAGTTTCCAGGGGGCGCGGGGCTACACCTTC. It yields the protein CASSFQGARGYTF.